The 22 T cell receptor beta chains below were found in one sample sequenced in a study of OX40 agonist ivuxolimab in advanced cancers. Assay: immunoSEQ multiplex PCR; the TCRdb copy retains only in-frame clones and omits some. The profile shows more than 85,000 clones, 89% of them singletons. Sample: CD4+ or CD8+ T cells sorted from blood, taken in a trial of the OX40 agonist ivuxolimab. The source is an adult with an advanced solid tumor such as melanoma, head and neck, liver or kidney cancer.

The chain combines TRBV30 with TRBJ1-1; maybe TRBD1 (5 bases). This CDR3 region has 13 residues. Germline values: CDR1 GTSNPN, CDR2 SVGIG (reference sequence). V was pared by 2 bases and J by 1 base, with 8 bases between. The CDR3 reads CAWSNQGNTEAFF. In DNA form, the CDR3 reads TGTGCCTGGAGTAACCAGGGGAACACTGAAGCTTTCTTT.

This chain connects TRBV7-2 to TRBJ2-5, with TRBD1 matching 10 bases. The V segment lost 4 bases and the J segment 5 bases; nucleotides outside the gene matches: 7. This CDR3 spans 15 amino acids. The germline gives CDR1 SGHTA, CDR2 FQGNSA. CDR3 protein: CASSSQTGGAETQYF. Written as DNA, the CDR3 is TGTGCCAGCAGCTCGCAGACAGGGGGCGCGGAGACCCAGTACTTC.

The chain employs TRBV11-1 and TRBJ2-1; the D is unclear. This CDR3 has 15 amino acids. V was shortened by 2 bases and J by 2 bases, with 10 bases between the two germline ends. The germline gives CDR1 SGHAT, CDR2 FQDESV (reference sequence). In nucleotides, the CDR3 is TGTGCCAGCAGCTTATTTGGAGACCCCTACAATGAGCAGTTCTTC. It translates to CASSLFGDPYNEQFF.

The chain links TRBV6-5 to TRBJ1-2; 7 bases agree with TRBD1. The germline V gene has CDR1 MNHEY and CDR2 SVGAGI. The junction had 12 bases not matched to a gene; V was cut back by 7 bases and J by 10 bases. This CDR3 contains 13 residues. This CDR3 reads CASTNGMDRTYTF. The CDR3 nucleotides are TGTGCCAGCACCAACGGGATGGACAGGACCTACACCTTC.

The genes are TRBV6-6 and TRBJ1-2; the D gene is possibly TRBD1 (6 bases). CDR3 size: 15 residues. V lost 6 bases, J lost 9 bases, and 23 bases lay in between. The germline V gene encodes CDR1 MNHNY and CDR2 SVGAGI (reference sequence). The CDR3 region has the DNA TGTGCCAGCAGCCCTAGCCGGGACACCTCTAGAAGCTACACCTTC. Protein sequence: CASSPSRDTSRSYTF.

V is TRBV6-5 and J is TRBJ2-3; D unclear. CDR3 length: 12 residues. Trimming left V 8 bases short and J 6 bases short, with 12 bases between. The germline gives CDR1 MNHEY, CDR2 SVGAGI. Here the CDR3 reads CASDDYRDTQYF. In nucleotides, the CDR3 is TGTGCCAGCGACGATTATCGGGATACGCAGTATTTT.

The CDR3 bases are TGTGCCAGCAAAACAGGGACTAATCAAGAGACCCAGTACTTC. Protein: CASKTGTNQETQYF. V gene TRBV2 combines with J gene TRBJ2-5; weak D call: TRBD2 (7 bases). V lost 7 bases, J lost 2 bases, and 14 bases lay in between. The germline V gene encodes CDR1 SNHLY and CDR2 FYNNEI. The CDR3 totals 14 residues.

This clone has more than one count but fewer than ten. The CDR3 is CASSLASSYEQYF. The CDR3 DNA is TGTGCCAGCAGCTTAGCCTCCTCATACGAGCAGTACTTC. This sequence joins TRBV7-6 and TRBJ2-7, with D hard to call. CDR1 is SGHVS, CDR2 FNYEAQ, per germline. Trimming took 0 bases from V and 4 from J, leaving 7 bases between them. The CDR3 is 13 residues long. The variable domain in full, completed from reference TRBV7-6 and TRBJ2-7, reads GAGVSQSPRYKVTKRGQDVALRCDPISGHVSLYWYRQALGQGPEFLTYFNYEAQQDKSGLPNDRFSAERPEGSISTLTIQRTEQRDSAMYRCASSLASSYEQYFGPGTRLTVT.

This clone was picked up one time. The chain couples TRBV28 to TRBJ2-5, with D possibly TRBD2 on 6 matching bases. V was cut by 6 bases and J by 1 base, with 12 bases left in between. The CDR3 has 14 residues. Germline V gene data show CDR1 as MDHEN and CDR2 as SYDVKM. This CDR3 is CASSKSSVQETQYF. The CDR3, as DNA: TGTGCCAGCAGCAAATCTAGCGTCCAAGAGACCCAGTACTTC.

In its sample, this clone was seen a few times. The V and J genes are TRBV27 and TRBJ1-1; weak D call: TRBD1 (6 bases). Trimming left V 2 bases short and J 4 bases short, with 8 bases between. Germline lookup yields CDR1 MNHEY and CDR2 SMNVEV (reference sequence). CDR3 length: 13 amino acids. The CDR3 loop reads CASSLQGFTEAFF. The DNA of the CDR3 is TGTGCCAGCAGTTTACAGGGGTTCACTGAAGCTTTCTTT.

This rearrangement joins TRBV12-5 to TRBJ2-1; 10 nucleotides match TRBD2. The CDR3 is 15 residues long. Per the germline V gene, CDR1 is LGHNT and CDR2 is FRNRAP. V lost 6 bases, J lost 8 bases, and 10 bases stayed unmatched. As DNA, the CDR3 is TGTGCTAGTGGCCTCGCTAGCGGGAGTTTCGATGAGCAGTTCTTC. Protein sequence: CASGLASGSFDEQFF.

J is TRBJ1-2 and V is TRBV19, with 8 bases lining up with TRBD1. Germline V gene sequence: CDR1 LNHDA, CDR2 SQIVND (reference sequence). The CDR3 extends over 14 amino acids. V lost 1 base to trimming and J lost 2 bases; unmatched junction nucleotides: 0. In DNA, the CDR3 is TGTGCCAGTAGTATAGGACAGGGGAACTATGGCTACACCTTC. Its protein product is CASSIGQGNYGYTF.

The chain carries TRBV7-2 and TRBJ2-7, with 7 bases aligning to TRBD2. The CDR3 consists of 18 residues. J gave up 0 bases and V 2 bases, and 13 bases lay outside the gene matches. Germline CDR1 SGHTA, CDR2 FQGNSA. For the CDR3, the DNA is TGTGCCAGCAGCTTAAATCCCCTCGCTAGCGGCATCTCCTACGAGCAGTACTTC. Translated: CASSLNPLASGISYEQYF.

The chain joins TRBV5-1 to TRBJ1-2; D remains ambiguous. The CDR3 is 12 residues long. V dropped 3 bases and J dropped 9 bases, with 12 bases sitting between them. Germline V gene lookup returns CDR1 SGHRS and CDR2 YFSETQ. CDR3 protein: CASSSGSQSYTF. DNA of the CDR3: TGCGCCAGCAGCTCCGGGAGCCAAAGCTACACCTTC.

This chain connects TRBV9 to TRBJ1-1, with D possibly being TRBD1 (5 bases). CDR1 and CDR2 (germline): SGDLS, YYNGEE. CDR3 size: 15 residues. The ends were cut back, 0 bases at V and 4 bases at J, with 13 bases in the middle. The CDR3 DNA sequence: TGTGCCAGCAGCGTAGATTCCGCAGGGCCCACTGAAGCTTTCTTT. It encodes CASSVDSAGPTEAFF.

The chain combines TRBV28 with TRBJ1-2; the D is unclear. This CDR3 has 12 amino acids. Per germline, CDR1 MDHEN and CDR2 SYDVKM. V was shortened by 6 bases and J by 0 bases, with 5 bases between the two germline ends. The CDR3 bases are TGTGCCAGCAGCCCAGCTAACTATGGCTACACCTTC. Translation: CASSPANYGYTF.

The sample holds one count of this clone. The V gene is TRBV6-1, the J gene TRBJ2-7; 9 nucleotides agree with TRBD1. The length of the CDR3 is 15 residues. Trimming at V came to 3 bases and at J to 2 bases, leaving 5 bases not matched to a gene. Germline assignment: CDR1 MNHNS and CDR2 SASEGT. This CDR3 reads CASSDGGTGTYEQYF. Here the CDR3 DNA reads TGTGCCAGCAGTGACGGAGGGACAGGGACCTACGAGCAGTACTTC.

The J gene is TRBJ2-4, the V gene TRBV5-1; the D gene is possibly TRBD1 (6 bases). Germline V gene lookup returns CDR1 SGHRS and CDR2 YFSETQ. The CDR3 covers 14 residues. Trimming left V 1 base short and J 8 bases short, with 13 bases between. CDR3: CASSLRQGIDIQYF. As DNA, the CDR3 is TGCGCCAGCAGCTTGAGGCAGGGGATCGACATTCAGTACTTC.

The chain uses TRBV6-5 and TRBJ2-7; D ambiguous. In germline, CDR1 is MNHEY, CDR2 SVGAGI. V lost 0 bases to trimming and J lost 2 bases, with 5 bases between them. The length of the CDR3 is 13 residues. The CDR3 here is CASSYSGTYEQYF. The CDR3 nucleotides read TGTGCCAGCAGTTACTCGGGGACCTACGAGCAGTACTTC.

The genes are TRBV5-8 and TRBJ2-2; 7 positions agree with TRBD2. This CDR3 spans 14 amino acids. Losses at the gene ends were 3 bases for V and 4 bases for J; bases not matched to a gene: 3. Germline V gene data show CDR1 as SGHTS and CDR2 as YDEGEE. CDR3 in DNA: TGTGCCAGCAGCTGGGGGGGTCTCACCGGGGAGCTGTTTTTT. This sequence encodes CASSWGGLTGELFF.

CDR3 amino acids: CASSSQSSSPYNEQFF. The DNA of the CDR3 is TGCGCCAGCAGCTCTCAGAGCAGTAGTCCCTACAATGAGCAGTTCTTC. The chain employs TRBV5-1 and TRBJ2-1, with D unclear. This CDR3 is 16 amino acids long. Germline values: CDR1 SGHRS, CDR2 YFSETQ. Deletions cut 3 bases from V and 2 bases from J, with 15 bases between.

This chain joins TRBV7-2 and TRBJ2-7, with TRBD2 identical over 13 bases. Germline CDR1 and CDR2: SGHTA and FQGNSA. This CDR3 contains 15 residues. V gave up 4 bases and J gave up 2 bases; unmatched junction bases: 2. The CDR3 sequence is CASSSGTSGAYEQYF. CDR3 coding DNA: TGTGCCAGCAGCTCCGGGACTAGCGGGGCCTACGAGCAGTACTTC.